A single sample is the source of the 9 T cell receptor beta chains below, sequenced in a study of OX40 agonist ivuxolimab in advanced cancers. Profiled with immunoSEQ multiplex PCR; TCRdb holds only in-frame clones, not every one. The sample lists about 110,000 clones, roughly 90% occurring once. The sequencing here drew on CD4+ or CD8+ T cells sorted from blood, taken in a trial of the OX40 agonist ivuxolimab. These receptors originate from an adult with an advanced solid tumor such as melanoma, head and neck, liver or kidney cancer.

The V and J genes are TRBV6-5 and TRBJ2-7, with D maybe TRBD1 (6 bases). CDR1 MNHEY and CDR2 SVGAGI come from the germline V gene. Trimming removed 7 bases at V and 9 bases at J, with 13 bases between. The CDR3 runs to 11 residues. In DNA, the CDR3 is TGTGCCAGCACCGTGGGGGCGAGGCAGTACTTC. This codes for CASTVGARQYF.

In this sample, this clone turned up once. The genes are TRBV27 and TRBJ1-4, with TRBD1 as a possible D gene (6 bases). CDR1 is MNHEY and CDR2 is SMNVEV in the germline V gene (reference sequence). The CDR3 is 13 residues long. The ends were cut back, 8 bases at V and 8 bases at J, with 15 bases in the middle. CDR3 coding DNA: TGTGCCAGCTCCAGGGGCGGGAGGGAAAAACTGTTTTTT. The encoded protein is CASSRGGREKLFF. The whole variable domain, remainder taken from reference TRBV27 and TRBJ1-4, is EAQVTQNPRYLITVTGKKLTVTCSQNMNHEYMSWYRQDPGLGLRQIYYSMNVEVTDKGDVPEGYKVSRKEKRNFPLILESPSPNQTSLYFCASSRGGREKLFFGSGTQLSVL.

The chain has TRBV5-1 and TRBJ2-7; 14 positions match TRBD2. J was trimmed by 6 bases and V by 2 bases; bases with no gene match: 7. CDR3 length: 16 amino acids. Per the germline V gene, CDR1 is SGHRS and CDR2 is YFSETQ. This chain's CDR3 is CASSLGGTSGSPEQYF. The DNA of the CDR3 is TGCGCCAGCAGCTTAGGGGGGACTAGCGGGAGCCCCGAGCAGTACTTC.

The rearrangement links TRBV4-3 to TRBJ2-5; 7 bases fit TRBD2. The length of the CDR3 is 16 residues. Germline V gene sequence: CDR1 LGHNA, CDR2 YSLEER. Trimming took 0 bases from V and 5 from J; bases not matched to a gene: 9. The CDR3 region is CASSQDDRGSLETQYF. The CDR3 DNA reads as TGCGCCAGCAGCCAAGATGATCGCGGGAGCCTGGAGACCCAGTACTTC.

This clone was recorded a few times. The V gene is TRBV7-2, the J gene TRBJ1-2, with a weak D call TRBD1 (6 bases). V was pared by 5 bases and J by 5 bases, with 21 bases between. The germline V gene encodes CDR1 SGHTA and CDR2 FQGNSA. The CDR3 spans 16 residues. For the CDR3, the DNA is TGTGCCAGCAGCCCGTCTTTGTTGGACAGCGGATATGGCTACACCTTC. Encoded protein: CASSPSLLDSGYGYTF.

The CDR3 spells CSVGTGIDHEQYF. DNA for the CDR3: TGCAGCGTGGGGACAGGGATAGACCACGAGCAGTACTTC. V and J are TRBV29-1 and TRBJ2-7; 9 nucleotides line up with TRBD1. V was pared by 6 bases and J by 5 bases, with 8 bases of the junction left unmatched. Looked up from germline, CDR1 is SQVTM and CDR2 is ANQGSEA. The CDR3 length is 13 residues.

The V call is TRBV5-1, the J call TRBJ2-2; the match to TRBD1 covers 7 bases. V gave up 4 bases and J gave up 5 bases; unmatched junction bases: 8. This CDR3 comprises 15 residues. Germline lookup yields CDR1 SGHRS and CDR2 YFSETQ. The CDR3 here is CASSPTGVRTGELFF. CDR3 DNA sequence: TGCGCCAGCAGCCCAACAGGGGTGAGGACCGGGGAGCTGTTTTTT.

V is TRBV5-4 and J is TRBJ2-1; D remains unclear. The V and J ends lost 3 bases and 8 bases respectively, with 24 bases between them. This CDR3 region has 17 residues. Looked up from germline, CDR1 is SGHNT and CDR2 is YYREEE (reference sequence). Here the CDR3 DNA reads TGTGCCAGCAGCTGGGCTCTAGGGCCATCATCCTGGGATGAGCAGTTCTTC. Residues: CASSWALGPSSWDEQFF.

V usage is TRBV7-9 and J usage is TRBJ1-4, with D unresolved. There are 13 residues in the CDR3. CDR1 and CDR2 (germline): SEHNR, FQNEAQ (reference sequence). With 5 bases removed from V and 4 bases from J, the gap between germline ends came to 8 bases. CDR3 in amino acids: CASSPGYNEKLFF. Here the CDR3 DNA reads TGTGCCAGCAGCCCCGGGTATAATGAAAAACTGTTTTTT.